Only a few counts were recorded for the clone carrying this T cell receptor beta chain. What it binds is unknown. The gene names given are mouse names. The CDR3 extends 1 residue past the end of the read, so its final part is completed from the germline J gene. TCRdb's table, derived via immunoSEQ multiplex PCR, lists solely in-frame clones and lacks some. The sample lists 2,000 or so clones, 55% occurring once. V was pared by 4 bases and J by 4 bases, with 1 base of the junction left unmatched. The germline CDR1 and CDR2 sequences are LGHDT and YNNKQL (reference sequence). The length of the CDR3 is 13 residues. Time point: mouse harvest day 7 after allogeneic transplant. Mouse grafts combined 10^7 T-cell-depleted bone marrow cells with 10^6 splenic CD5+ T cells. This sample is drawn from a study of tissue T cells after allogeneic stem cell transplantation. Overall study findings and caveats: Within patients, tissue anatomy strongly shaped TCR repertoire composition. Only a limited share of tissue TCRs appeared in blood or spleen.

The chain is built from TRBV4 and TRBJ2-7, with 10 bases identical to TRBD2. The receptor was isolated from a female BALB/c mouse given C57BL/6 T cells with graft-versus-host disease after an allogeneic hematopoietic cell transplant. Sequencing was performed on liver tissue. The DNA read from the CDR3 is TGTGCCAGCAGCTCGGACTGGGGGTATGAACAGTAC. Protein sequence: CASSSDWGYEQY. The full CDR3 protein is CASSSDWGYEQYF.